Here is one T cell receptor (beta chain) with its context. Per the study methods: Scientists estimated how many nucleated cells there were by amplifying reference gene primers. The table came from immunoSEQ multiplex PCR; TCRdb's copy has only in-frame clones and leaves some out. V, J and clone size reflect that table, while D and trimming were determined from the DNA. In the table there are more than 90,000 clones, about 80% of which are singletons. These data belong to a study of blood T cell repertoires in COVID-19. About the study: Spain, Italy and the United States supplied samples that represented acute and convalescent COVID-19. T cells, B-cell-depleted T cells, or PBMCs provided the cDNA or gDNA that served as material.

This CDR3 spans 12 amino acids. CDR1 WSHSY and CDR2 SAAADI come from the germline V gene. V was clipped by 8 bases and J by 5 bases, with 12 bases between them. The sample consisted of peripheral blood. The J gene is TRBJ1-1, the V gene TRBV10-2, with D possibly matching TRBD1 (6 bases). The TCR sequence derives from a man older than 75 with acute or convalescent COVID-19. CDR3 protein: CASLRQATEAFF. DNA for the CDR3: TGCGCCAGCTTAAGACAGGCTACTGAAGCTTTCTTT.